This is a list of T cell receptor beta chains from one sample in a study of blood T cells in healthy people across ages. TCRdb analysed the 5' RACE reads with MiXCR anew, one entry per CDR3 protein. The data show around 970,000 distinct CDR3 sequences, with roughly 47% seen just once and 20% to 25% held by the top ten. Material: blood. All receptors derive from a woman aged 55-70 years in good health. Each CDR3 is given with its conserved first and last residue. Fields, in order: J gene, D gene, V gene, clone size, CDR3 DNA, CDR3 protein. D genes are given only for firm matches. The size field is filled for only some rows; it gives once, few, many or a size class.

j_call: TRBJ2-4; d_call: NA; v_call: TRBV7-9; clone_size: many; cdr3_nt: TGTGCCAGCAGCCTCTACGACATTCAGTACTTC; cdr3_aa: CASSLYDIQYF
j_call: TRBJ2-6; d_call: NA; v_call: TRBV12-3/TRBV12-4; clone_size: NA; cdr3_nt: TGTGCCACGAAACAGGGGACTTTGTCCGGGGCCAACGTCCTGACTTTC; cdr3_aa: CATKQGTLSGANVLTF
j_call: TRBJ1-2; d_call: NA; v_call: TRBV3-1; clone_size: few; cdr3_nt: TGTGCCAGCAGCCAAGAATGGAAGGGAACGGGCTACACCTTC; cdr3_aa: CASSQEWKGTGYTF
j_call: TRBJ2-3; d_call: TRBD2; v_call: TRBV4-2; clone_size: NA; cdr3_nt: TGTGCCAGCAGCCCCTCGGGGACTAGCGGGATGACAGATACGCAGTATTTT; cdr3_aa: CASSPSGTSGMTDTQYF
j_call: TRBJ2-3; d_call: TRBD2; v_call: TRBV20-1; clone_size: NA; cdr3_nt: TGCAGTGCTAGCACTAGCGGGAACACAGATACGCAGTATTTT; cdr3_aa: CSASTSGNTDTQYF
j_call: TRBJ2-1; d_call: TRBD1; v_call: TRBV6-1; clone_size: NA; cdr3_nt: TGTGCCAGCAGCGGCCGGACAGGGGGCTTGAGCTCCTACAATGAGCAGTTCTTC; cdr3_aa: CASSGRTGGLSSYNEQFF
j_call: TRBJ1-2; d_call: TRBD1; v_call: TRBV12-3/TRBV12-4; clone_size: NA; cdr3_nt: TGTGCCAGCAGTTCCCCAGGGGGGACAGGGGACTATGGCTACACCTTC; cdr3_aa: CASSSPGGTGDYGYTF
j_call: TRBJ2-3; d_call: TRBD1; v_call: TRBV7-2; clone_size: NA; cdr3_nt: TGTGCCAGCAGGCGAGGACAGGGGGGGGGTACAGATACGCAGTATTTT; cdr3_aa: CASRRGQGGGTDTQYF
j_call: TRBJ2-7; d_call: TRBD2; v_call: TRBV6-6; clone_size: NA; cdr3_nt: TGTGCCAGCAGTAAACCTAGCGGGAGTAAGTACGAGCAGTACTTC; cdr3_aa: CASSKPSGSKYEQYF
j_call: TRBJ1-2; d_call: TRBD1; v_call: TRBV6-1; clone_size: NA; cdr3_nt: TGTGCCAGTGACAGGGGGGGTAGCTATGGCTACACCTTC; cdr3_aa: CASDRGGSYGYTF
j_call: TRBJ2-7; d_call: TRBD2; v_call: TRBV7-9; clone_size: few; cdr3_nt: TGTGCCAGCAGCATTAGCGGGACTGGCTACGAGCAGTACTTC; cdr3_aa: CASSISGTGYEQYF
j_call: TRBJ2-7; d_call: NA; v_call: TRBV29-1; clone_size: few; cdr3_nt: TGCAGCGTTGATAGCGGAGGGTCCTACGAGCAGTACTTC; cdr3_aa: CSVDSGGSYEQYF
j_call: TRBJ1-6; d_call: TRBD1; v_call: TRBV2; clone_size: once; cdr3_nt: TGTGCCAGCAGAGCCACTACGACAGGGGGAATTTCACCCCTCCACTTT; cdr3_aa: CASRATTTGGISPLHF
j_call: TRBJ2-6; d_call: NA; v_call: TRBV27; clone_size: few; cdr3_nt: TGTGCCAGCAGTGGGCAGGGTATCTACTCTGGGGCCAACGTCCTGACTTTC; cdr3_aa: CASSGQGIYSGANVLTF
j_call: TRBJ2-1; d_call: TRBD1; v_call: TRBV20-1; clone_size: NA; cdr3_nt: TGCAGTGCTAGCCCCAGGGGGTACAGTGGGCCCTACAATGAGCAGTTCTTC; cdr3_aa: CSASPRGYSGPYNEQFF
j_call: TRBJ2-3; d_call: NA; v_call: TRBV5-1; clone_size: few; cdr3_nt: TGCGCCAGCAGCTCCGGAGGGGGGCGCACAGATACGCAGTATTTT; cdr3_aa: CASSSGGGRTDTQYF
j_call: TRBJ2-3; d_call: TRBD1; v_call: TRBV12-3/TRBV12-4; clone_size: NA; cdr3_nt: TGTGCCAGCAGCTGGAGGACAGGCCGCACAGATACGCAGTATTTT; cdr3_aa: CASSWRTGRTDTQYF
j_call: TRBJ1-1; d_call: NA; v_call: TRBV5-1; clone_size: NA; cdr3_nt: TGCGCCAGCTTGGACGGGAACACTGAAGCTTTCTTT; cdr3_aa: CASLDGNTEAFF
j_call: TRBJ1-2; d_call: NA; v_call: TRBV20-1; clone_size: NA; cdr3_nt: TGCAGTCCGAAAGGGGTAGAGCGAAACTATGGCTACACCTTC; cdr3_aa: CSPKGVERNYGYTF
j_call: TRBJ2-3; d_call: TRBD1; v_call: TRBV4-2; clone_size: NA; cdr3_nt: TGTGCCAGCAGCCAGGCCGGGACAGGGTCCTCCACAGATACGCAGTATTTT; cdr3_aa: CASSQAGTGSSTDTQYF
j_call: TRBJ2-5; d_call: NA; v_call: TRBV6-1; clone_size: once; cdr3_nt: TGTGCCAGCAGTGAAGTTCAGGGGTGGGAGACCCAGTACTTC; cdr3_aa: CASSEVQGWETQYF
j_call: TRBJ2-7; d_call: TRBD2; v_call: TRBV20-1; clone_size: NA; cdr3_nt: TGCAGTGCAAATTTAGCGGGAGCCTCATCCGAGCAGTACTTC; cdr3_aa: CSANLAGASSEQYF
j_call: TRBJ2-7; d_call: NA; v_call: TRBV20-1; clone_size: NA; cdr3_nt: TGCAGTGCCGGAGAGCGGGTTTTCTCCTACGAGCAGTACTTC; cdr3_aa: CSAGERVFSYEQYF
j_call: TRBJ2-1; d_call: TRBD2; v_call: TRBV7-4; clone_size: NA; cdr3_nt: TGTGCCAGCAGCTTTGGTATGCGGGAGGTCAAAGGCTACAATGAGCAGTTCTTC; cdr3_aa: CASSFGMREVKGYNEQFF
j_call: TRBJ2-1; d_call: NA; v_call: TRBV5-1; clone_size: NA; cdr3_nt: TGCGCCAGCAGCTTGGACGCGGCATCTAACAATGAGCAGTTCTTC; cdr3_aa: CASSLDAASNNEQFF
j_call: TRBJ1-2; d_call: TRBD1; v_call: TRBV28; clone_size: NA; cdr3_nt: TGTGCCAGCAGTAAAGACAGGGGGCGCCGTGGCTACACCTTC; cdr3_aa: CASSKDRGRRGYTF
j_call: TRBJ2-7; d_call: TRBD2; v_call: TRBV20-1; clone_size: few; cdr3_nt: TGCAGTCCCTCGGTCGGCCTAGCGGGATCCCAGGACGAGCAGTACTTC; cdr3_aa: CSPSVGLAGSQDEQYF
j_call: TRBJ2-4; d_call: NA; v_call: TRBV18; clone_size: NA; cdr3_nt: TGTGCCAGCTCACCGTCTAGCGACCGAAACATTCAGTACTTC; cdr3_aa: CASSPSSDRNIQYF
j_call: TRBJ2-5; d_call: NA; v_call: TRBV2; clone_size: few; cdr3_nt: TGTGCCAGCAGGGCGATTGCGGAGACCCAGTACTTC; cdr3_aa: CASRAIAETQYF
j_call: TRBJ2-3; d_call: NA; v_call: TRBV7-9; clone_size: few; cdr3_nt: TGTGCCAGCAGCTTACTATCGATGGGCCCAGATACGCAGTATTTT; cdr3_aa: CASSLLSMGPDTQYF
j_call: TRBJ1-6; d_call: TRBD1; v_call: TRBV6-5; clone_size: NA; cdr3_nt: TGTGCCAGCAGTTACGGGACAGGGGCCTCACCCCTCCACTTT; cdr3_aa: CASSYGTGASPLHF
j_call: TRBJ1-2; d_call: TRBD1; v_call: TRBV29-1; clone_size: many; cdr3_nt: TGCAGCGTCGGAAGGGACAGGGGGCAAGAGGGTGGCTACACCTTC; cdr3_aa: CSVGRDRGQEGGYTF
j_call: TRBJ2-3; d_call: NA; v_call: TRBV6-6; clone_size: NA; cdr3_nt: TGTGCCAGCAGGGCGCTAGCTCTAGATACGCAGTATTTT; cdr3_aa: CASRALALDTQYF
j_call: TRBJ2-3; d_call: NA; v_call: TRBV20-1; clone_size: NA; cdr3_nt: TGCAGTGCGGCGGGGATGAGCACAGATACGCAGTATTTT; cdr3_aa: CSAAGMSTDTQYF
j_call: TRBJ1-6; d_call: NA; v_call: TRBV28; clone_size: NA; cdr3_nt: TGTGCCAGCAGTCCCCCAACCCTTACATCGGGTAATTCACCCCTCCACTTT; cdr3_aa: CASSPPTLTSGNSPLHF
j_call: TRBJ1-2; d_call: NA; v_call: TRBV7-2; clone_size: few; cdr3_nt: TGTGCCAGCAGCATAGACTATGGCTACACCTTC; cdr3_aa: CASSIDYGYTF
j_call: TRBJ2-3; d_call: TRBD2; v_call: TRBV27; clone_size: NA; cdr3_nt: TGTGCCAGCAGTTGGGGGGTCTTAGCGGGGAGCACAGATACGCAGTATTTT; cdr3_aa: CASSWGVLAGSTDTQYF
j_call: TRBJ2-7; d_call: NA; v_call: TRBV28; clone_size: NA; cdr3_nt: TGTGCCAGCAGGGGTCAGGAGGGGGCTTTTAACGAGCAGTACTTC; cdr3_aa: CASRGQEGAFNEQYF
j_call: TRBJ2-5; d_call: NA; v_call: TRBV20-1; clone_size: NA; cdr3_nt: TGCAGTGCTGAAGATCAAGAGACCCAGTACTTC; cdr3_aa: CSAEDQETQYF
j_call: TRBJ2-5; d_call: TRBD2; v_call: TRBV7-2; clone_size: NA; cdr3_nt: TGTGCCAGCAGCTTAGCAGGGACTAGTGGCGAGACCCAGTACTTC; cdr3_aa: CASSLAGTSGETQYF
j_call: TRBJ2-7; d_call: NA; v_call: TRBV6-1; clone_size: few; cdr3_nt: TGTGCCAGCAGTAAGCAGTCCAGGGGCACAACCTACGAGCAGTACTTC; cdr3_aa: CASSKQSRGTTYEQYF
j_call: TRBJ1-4; d_call: NA; v_call: TRBV7-9; clone_size: NA; cdr3_nt: TGTGCCAGCAGCGTACAGGCGAAACTGTTTTTT; cdr3_aa: CASSVQAKLFF
j_call: TRBJ1-6; d_call: NA; v_call: TRBV20-1; clone_size: NA; cdr3_nt: TGCAGTGCTAGAGACAATCTGGGGTCTCGGCATTCACCCCTCCACTTT; cdr3_aa: CSARDNLGSRHSPLHF
j_call: TRBJ2-3; d_call: NA; v_call: TRBV28; clone_size: NA; cdr3_nt: TGTGCCAGCAGTTCGAGGGTTAGGGTTACAGATACGCAGTATTTT; cdr3_aa: CASSSRVRVTDTQYF
j_call: TRBJ2-2; d_call: TRBD1; v_call: TRBV5-5; clone_size: NA; cdr3_nt: TGTGCCAGCAGACGAACAGGGGATGGAGGCACCGGGGAGCTGTTTTTT; cdr3_aa: CASRRTGDGGTGELFF
j_call: TRBJ2-3; d_call: NA; v_call: TRBV20-1; clone_size: NA; cdr3_nt: TGCAGTGCTAGCCAGCTTAGGGACTTCACAGATACGCAGTATTTT; cdr3_aa: CSASQLRDFTDTQYF
j_call: TRBJ2-6; d_call: TRBD2; v_call: TRBV28; clone_size: NA; cdr3_nt: TGTACCATCGGTAGACTAGCGGGCCCCTCTGGGGCCAACGTCCTGACTTTC; cdr3_aa: CTIGRLAGPSGANVLTF
j_call: TRBJ1-2; d_call: NA; v_call: TRBV7-3; clone_size: NA; cdr3_nt: TGTGCCAGCAGCTTAAAAAGATCAGCTAACTATGGCTACACCTTC; cdr3_aa: CASSLKRSANYGYTF
j_call: TRBJ2-3; d_call: TRBD2; v_call: TRBV10-3; clone_size: NA; cdr3_nt: TGTGCCATCAGTGATCCCGGGACTAGCGGCACAGATACGCAGTATTTT; cdr3_aa: CAISDPGTSGTDTQYF
j_call: TRBJ1-1; d_call: TRBD1; v_call: TRBV30; clone_size: NA; cdr3_nt: TGTGCCTGGAGGACAGGGGGCCCCTCTGAAGCTTTCTTT; cdr3_aa: CAWRTGGPSEAFF
j_call: TRBJ2-7; d_call: TRBD2; v_call: TRBV7-2; clone_size: NA; cdr3_nt: TGTGCCAGCAGCTTTGCTTCGACTAGCGGGGGCTCCTACGAGCAGTACTTC; cdr3_aa: CASSFASTSGGSYEQYF
j_call: TRBJ2-5; d_call: NA; v_call: TRBV7-2; clone_size: NA; cdr3_nt: TGTGCCAGCAGCTTAGCGGGAATTAGAGAGACCCAGTACTTC; cdr3_aa: CASSLAGIRETQYF
j_call: TRBJ2-7; d_call: NA; v_call: TRBV3-1; clone_size: few; cdr3_nt: TGTGCCAGCAGCCATACAGACGAGCAGTACTTC; cdr3_aa: CASSHTDEQYF
j_call: TRBJ1-5; d_call: NA; v_call: TRBV28; clone_size: NA; cdr3_nt: TGTGCCGCGACCGGACCAGGCAATCAGCCCCAGCATTTT; cdr3_aa: CAATGPGNQPQHF
j_call: TRBJ2-3; d_call: NA; v_call: TRBV6-1; clone_size: NA; cdr3_nt: TGTGCCAGCAGTCAGCAGGCTAATACAGATACGCAGTATTTT; cdr3_aa: CASSQQANTDTQYF
j_call: TRBJ1-6; d_call: NA; v_call: TRBV7-2; clone_size: NA; cdr3_nt: TGTGCCAGCAGCCCGGCGGGAGTGGGGTCACCCCTCCACTTT; cdr3_aa: CASSPAGVGSPLHF
j_call: TRBJ2-3; d_call: TRBD1; v_call: TRBV25-1; clone_size: NA; cdr3_nt: TGTGCCAGCAGTGAAAAACCGGGACAGGGGGGGACAGATACGCAGTATTTT; cdr3_aa: CASSEKPGQGGTDTQYF
j_call: TRBJ1-2; d_call: TRBD1; v_call: TRBV4-1; clone_size: few; cdr3_nt: TGCGCCAGCAGCCAAGGACAGGGTGATACCGTTGGCTACACCTTC; cdr3_aa: CASSQGQGDTVGYTF
j_call: TRBJ2-7; d_call: TRBD1; v_call: TRBV9; clone_size: NA; cdr3_nt: TGTGCCAGCAGGAGGACAGGGGAGGACGAGCAGTACTTC; cdr3_aa: CASRRTGEDEQYF
j_call: TRBJ2-3; d_call: NA; v_call: TRBV29-1; clone_size: NA; cdr3_nt: TGCAGCGTTGACGGGATCACAGATACGCAGTATTTT; cdr3_aa: CSVDGITDTQYF